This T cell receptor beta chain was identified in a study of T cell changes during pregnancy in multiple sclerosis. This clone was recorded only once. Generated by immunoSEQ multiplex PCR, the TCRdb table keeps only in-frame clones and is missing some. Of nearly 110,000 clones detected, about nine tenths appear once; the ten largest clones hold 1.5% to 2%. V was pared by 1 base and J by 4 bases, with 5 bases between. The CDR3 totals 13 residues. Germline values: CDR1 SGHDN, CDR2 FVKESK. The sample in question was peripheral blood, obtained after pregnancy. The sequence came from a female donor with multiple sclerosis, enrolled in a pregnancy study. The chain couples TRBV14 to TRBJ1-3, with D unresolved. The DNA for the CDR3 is TGTGCCAGCAGCCAAGCTCCCGGAAACACCATATATTTT. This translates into CASSQAPGNTIYF.